A selection of T cell receptor beta chains follows, all from one sample in a study of shared clonotypes between healthy human individuals. This table comes from immunoSEQ multiplex PCR, and its TCRdb copy is limited to in-frame clones, with some not included. The repertoire holds about 2.5 million clones, with just under 95% as singletons. Sequenced: naive CD4+ T cells from PBMCs. The source is a man younger than 30 in good health. Some clones in this sample may be carry-over from other donors' samples. CDR3s include the opening cysteine and the closing phenylalanine or tryptophan. The D gene is left open where the match is weak. Expanded clones are given a class, and other clones once, few, many or no size at all.

clone size: -; D gene: TRBD1; J gene: TRBJ2-5; V gene: TRBV9; CDR3 protein: CASSVSPNRGQETQYF; CDR3 DNA: TGTGCCAGCAGCGTATCCCCAAACAGGGGGCAAGAGACCCAGTACTTC
clone size: few; D gene: -; J gene: TRBJ1-2; V gene: TRBV19; CDR3 protein: CASNGQVFGYTF; CDR3 DNA: TGTGCCAGTAATGGGCAAGTCTTTGGCTACACCTTC
clone size: -; D gene: TRBD1; J gene: TRBJ2-3; V gene: TRBV5-4; CDR3 protein: CASSLGQGRTDTQYF; CDR3 DNA: TGTGCCAGCAGCTTGGGACAGGGTAGGACAGATACGCAGTATTTT
clone size: -; D gene: -; J gene: TRBJ1-3; V gene: TRBV7-8; CDR3 protein: CASSPKRTVSGNTIYF; CDR3 DNA: TGTGCCAGCAGCCCGAAGAGGACAGTCTCTGGAAACACCATATATTTT
clone size: -; D gene: -; J gene: TRBJ1-2; V gene: TRBV7-9; CDR3 protein: CASSTTGPYGYTF; CDR3 DNA: TGTGCCAGCAGCACGACAGGTCCCTATGGCTACACCTTC
clone size: -; D gene: -; J gene: TRBJ1-1; V gene: TRBV19; CDR3 protein: CASSIPGFSEQAFF; CDR3 DNA: TGTGCCAGTAGTATCCCTGGGTTCAGTGAGCAAGCTTTCTTT
clone size: -; D gene: TRBD1; J gene: TRBJ2-7; V gene: TRBV7-3; CDR3 protein: CASSVAGTGAWEQYF; CDR3 DNA: TGTGCCAGCAGCGTCGCGGGGACAGGGGCCTGGGAGCAGTACTTC
clone size: -; D gene: -; J gene: TRBJ2-5; V gene: TRBV7-3; CDR3 protein: CASSFRGDETQYF; CDR3 DNA: TGTGCCAGCAGCTTCCGGGGCGATGAGACCCAGTACTTC
clone size: once; D gene: TRBD2; J gene: TRBJ2-5; V gene: TRBV7-3; CDR3 protein: CASSFTSGQGTQYF; CDR3 DNA: TGTGCCAGCAGCTTTACTAGCGGTCAAGGGACCCAGTACTTC
clone size: -; D gene: -; J gene: TRBJ2-1; V gene: TRBV27; CDR3 protein: CASSPMDRSNEQFF; CDR3 DNA: TGTGCCAGCAGTCCCATGGACAGAAGCAATGAGCAGTTCTTC
clone size: -; D gene: TRBD2; J gene: TRBJ2-3; V gene: TRBV5-1; CDR3 protein: CASTRSTGGRGEDTQYF; CDR3 DNA: TGCGCCAGCACCCGGTCAACGGGCGGGAGGGGGGAAGATACGCAGTATTTT
clone size: -; D gene: -; J gene: TRBJ1-2; V gene: TRBV6-1; CDR3 protein: CASSESNYGYTF; CDR3 DNA: TGTGCCAGCAGTGAAAGCAACTATGGCTACACCTTC
clone size: -; D gene: TRBD2; J gene: TRBJ2-1; V gene: TRBV14; CDR3 protein: CASSQVHSSSGGRGFSEQFF; CDR3 DNA: TGTGCCAGCAGCCAAGTCCACAGTTCTTCCGGCGGGAGGGGCTTTTCTGAGCAGTTCTTC
clone size: -; D gene: TRBD2; J gene: TRBJ2-3; V gene: TRBV9; CDR3 protein: CASSSGTITDTQYF; CDR3 DNA: TGTGCCAGCAGCTCCGGGACTATCACAGATACGCAGTATTTT
clone size: -; D gene: TRBD2; J gene: TRBJ2-3; V gene: TRBV5-5; CDR3 protein: CASSLQREGLDTQYF; CDR3 DNA: TGTGCCAGCAGCCTTCAGCGGGAGGGCCTTGATACGCAGTATTTT
clone size: -; D gene: -; J gene: TRBJ2-2; V gene: TRBV7-3; CDR3 protein: CASSLNGAGELFF; CDR3 DNA: TGTGCCAGCAGCTTAAACGGGGCCGGGGAGCTGTTTTTT
clone size: -; D gene: -; J gene: TRBJ2-7; V gene: TRBV7-9; CDR3 protein: CASSLMGREQYF; CDR3 DNA: TGTGCCAGCAGCTTAATGGGGAGAGAGCAGTACTTC
clone size: -; D gene: -; J gene: TRBJ2-7; V gene: TRBV11-2; CDR3 protein: CASSLGLRDEQYF; CDR3 DNA: TGTGCCAGCAGCTTAGGTCTAAGGGACGAGCAGTACTTC
clone size: -; D gene: -; J gene: TRBJ1-1; V gene: TRBV6-1; CDR3 protein: CASSEEAGKVNTEAFF; CDR3 DNA: TGTGCCAGCAGTGAAGAGGCAGGAAAGGTGAACACTGAAGCTTTCTTT
clone size: -; D gene: -; J gene: TRBJ2-7; V gene: TRBV11-2; CDR3 protein: CASSLAPTDSYEQYF; CDR3 DNA: TGTGCCAGCAGCTTAGCCCCGACCGACTCCTACGAGCAGTACTTC
clone size: -; D gene: -; J gene: TRBJ1-5; V gene: TRBV19; CDR3 protein: CASSIIRNQPQHF; CDR3 DNA: TGTGCCAGTAGTATCATTCGGAATCAGCCCCAGCATTTT
clone size: once; D gene: TRBD1; J gene: TRBJ2-7; V gene: TRBV10-3; CDR3 protein: CATAGTGIEQYF; CDR3 DNA: TGTGCCACCGCCGGGACAGGGATCGAGCAGTACTTC
clone size: -; D gene: -; J gene: TRBJ2-1; V gene: TRBV28; CDR3 protein: CASSPMSDEQFF; CDR3 DNA: TGTGCCAGCAGTCCAATGTCAGATGAGCAGTTCTTC
clone size: -; D gene: TRBD1; J gene: TRBJ1-2; V gene: TRBV27; CDR3 protein: CASKPADRVNYGYTF; CDR3 DNA: TGTGCCAGCAAACCAGCGGACAGGGTTAACTATGGCTACACCTTC
clone size: -; D gene: -; J gene: TRBJ2-7; V gene: TRBV28; CDR3 protein: CASSPTGSGEQYF; CDR3 DNA: TGTGCCAGCAGCCCGACAGGCTCCGGCGAGCAGTACTTC
clone size: -; D gene: -; J gene: TRBJ1-5; V gene: TRBV15; CDR3 protein: CATSKTTGNNQPQHF; CDR3 DNA: TGTGCCACCAGCAAAACTACAGGGAACAATCAGCCCCAGCATTTT
clone size: -; D gene: -; J gene: TRBJ2-1; V gene: TRBV11-2; CDR3 protein: CASSLELTYNEQFF; CDR3 DNA: TGTGCCAGCAGCTTAGAGCTAACCTACAATGAGCAGTTCTTC
clone size: -; D gene: -; J gene: TRBJ2-2; V gene: TRBV28; CDR3 protein: CASSHKNTGELFF; CDR3 DNA: TGTGCCAGCAGTCATAAGAACACCGGGGAGCTGTTTTTT
clone size: -; D gene: -; J gene: TRBJ1-1; V gene: TRBV27; CDR3 protein: CASSPGQIANTEAFF; CDR3 DNA: TGTGCCAGCAGTCCCGGACAGATAGCGAACACTGAAGCTTTCTTT
clone size: -; D gene: -; J gene: TRBJ2-3; V gene: TRBV28; CDR3 protein: CASSPTLPRDTQYF; CDR3 DNA: TGTGCCAGCAGCCCGACGCTTCCGCGCGATACGCAGTATTTT
clone size: once; D gene: -; J gene: TRBJ2-2; V gene: TRBV10-1; CDR3 protein: CASGWQTGELFF; CDR3 DNA: TGCGCCAGCGGCTGGCAAACCGGGGAGCTGTTTTTT
clone size: -; D gene: TRBD2; J gene: TRBJ2-2; V gene: TRBV4-2; CDR3 protein: CASSQDLGLPGELFF; CDR3 DNA: TGTGCCAGCAGCCAAGATCTGGGACTACCCGGGGAGCTGTTTTTT
clone size: -; D gene: -; J gene: TRBJ2-7; V gene: TRBV27; CDR3 protein: CASSDRGRLAGNEQYF; CDR3 DNA: TGTGCCAGCAGCGACAGGGGGCGGCTAGCGGGAAACGAGCAGTACTTC
clone size: -; D gene: TRBD2; J gene: TRBJ2-7; V gene: TRBV19; CDR3 protein: CASSPPGLAGTYEQYF; CDR3 DNA: TGTGCCAGTAGTCCCCCGGGACTAGCGGGGACCTACGAGCAGTACTTC
clone size: -; D gene: -; J gene: TRBJ1-3; V gene: TRBV27; CDR3 protein: CASSLSWSSGNTIYF; CDR3 DNA: TGTGCCAGCAGTTTATCATGGAGCTCTGGAAACACCATATATTTT
clone size: -; D gene: -; J gene: TRBJ2-7; V gene: TRBV7-2; CDR3 protein: CASSPRRDTSYEQYF; CDR3 DNA: TGTGCCAGCAGCCCACGTAGAGACACCTCCTACGAGCAGTACTTC
clone size: -; D gene: -; J gene: TRBJ1-2; V gene: TRBV28; CDR3 protein: CASRPPGAYGYTF; CDR3 DNA: TGTGCCAGCAGACCACCGGGGGCCTATGGCTACACCTTC
clone size: -; D gene: -; J gene: TRBJ1-2; V gene: TRBV9; CDR3 protein: CASSVVHSSNYGYTF; CDR3 DNA: TGTGCCAGCAGCGTAGTGCACAGCTCTAACTATGGCTACACCTTC
clone size: once; D gene: -; J gene: TRBJ2-7; V gene: TRBV30; CDR3 protein: CAWSKGEQYF; CDR3 DNA: TGTGCCTGGAGTAAGGGGGAGCAGTACTTC
clone size: -; D gene: -; J gene: TRBJ2-3; V gene: TRBV4-2; CDR3 protein: CASTEKPGTTDTQYF; CDR3 DNA: TGTGCCAGCACTGAAAAACCCGGGACAACAGATACGCAGTATTTT
clone size: -; D gene: TRBD1; J gene: TRBJ2-1; V gene: TRBV7-2; CDR3 protein: CASSFTGGTYNEQFF; CDR3 DNA: TGTGCCAGCAGCTTTACAGGGGGGACCTACAATGAGCAGTTCTTC
clone size: -; D gene: -; J gene: TRBJ1-4; V gene: TRBV25-1; CDR3 protein: CASSELGAGLSEKLFF; CDR3 DNA: TGTGCCAGCAGTGAATTAGGAGCGGGTTTATCCGAAAAACTGTTTTTT
clone size: -; D gene: -; J gene: TRBJ2-7; V gene: TRBV28; CDR3 protein: CASRIPAGYEQYF; CDR3 DNA: TGTGCCAGCAGGATTCCAGCGGGCTACGAGCAGTACTTC
clone size: -; D gene: -; J gene: TRBJ2-7; V gene: TRBV7-2; CDR3 protein: CASSTRLVWTEQYF; CDR3 DNA: TGTGCCAGCAGCACCAGACTAGTATGGACCGAGCAGTACTTC
clone size: few; D gene: TRBD1; J gene: TRBJ1-5; V gene: TRBV30; CDR3 protein: CAWSPRDRGYSQPQHF; CDR3 DNA: TGTGCCTGGTCCCCCCGGGACAGGGGTTATAGTCAGCCCCAGCATTTT
clone size: -; D gene: -; J gene: TRBJ1-2; V gene: TRBV28; CDR3 protein: CASSFLDGGTRGYTF; CDR3 DNA: TGTGCCAGCAGTTTTCTGGACGGGGGGACGAGGGGCTACACCTTC
clone size: -; D gene: -; J gene: TRBJ1-3; V gene: TRBV28; CDR3 protein: CASSSPGQPNLWGNTIYF; CDR3 DNA: TGTGCCAGCAGTTCACCAGGTCAGCCGAATCTTTGGGGAAACACCATATATTTT
clone size: -; D gene: -; J gene: TRBJ2-1; V gene: TRBV6-1; CDR3 protein: CASSEVNLAYNEQFF; CDR3 DNA: TGTGCCAGCAGTGAAGTTAATCTTGCCTACAATGAGCAGTTCTTC
clone size: -; D gene: -; J gene: TRBJ1-2; V gene: TRBV5-4; CDR3 protein: CASSLLGFNYGYTF; CDR3 DNA: TGTGCCAGCAGCTTGCTGGGATTCAACTATGGCTACACCTTC
clone size: -; D gene: TRBD1; J gene: TRBJ2-5; V gene: TRBV19; CDR3 protein: CASRELGTGEETQYF; CDR3 DNA: TGTGCCAGTAGAGAACTGGGGACAGGGGAAGAGACCCAGTACTTC
clone size: -; D gene: -; J gene: TRBJ2-1; V gene: TRBV19; CDR3 protein: CASSIEEGRGQFF; CDR3 DNA: TGTGCCAGTAGTATAGAGGAGGGCCGCGGGCAGTTCTTC
clone size: -; D gene: -; J gene: TRBJ2-1; V gene: TRBV4-1; CDR3 protein: CASSLGAYNEQFF; CDR3 DNA: TGCGCCAGCAGCCTTGGTGCCTACAATGAGCAGTTCTTC
clone size: -; D gene: -; J gene: TRBJ1-2; V gene: TRBV5-4; CDR3 protein: CASSLVEYDYGYTF; CDR3 DNA: TGTGCCAGCAGCTTGGTAGAGTACGACTATGGCTACACCTTC
clone size: -; D gene: -; J gene: TRBJ2-7; V gene: TRBV10-2; CDR3 protein: CASRAQDWYFSYEQYF; CDR3 DNA: TGCGCCAGCAGAGCCCAGGACTGGTACTTTTCCTACGAGCAGTACTTC
clone size: -; D gene: TRBD2; J gene: TRBJ2-1; V gene: TRBV5-1; CDR3 protein: CASSLDHPGGRWYNEQFF; CDR3 DNA: TGCGCCAGCAGCTTGGATCACCCTGGCGGGAGGTGGTACAATGAGCAGTTCTTC
clone size: -; D gene: -; J gene: TRBJ1-3; V gene: TRBV9; CDR3 protein: CASSVGGGRDGGNTIYF; CDR3 DNA: TGTGCCAGCAGCGTAGGTGGGGGCCGGGATGGTGGAAACACCATATATTTT
clone size: -; D gene: -; J gene: TRBJ2-7; V gene: TRBV29-1; CDR3 protein: CSVWDGFYEQYF; CDR3 DNA: TGCAGCGTTTGGGACGGATTCTACGAGCAGTACTTC
clone size: once; D gene: -; J gene: TRBJ2-1; V gene: TRBV25-1; CDR3 protein: CASSEGGKQFF; CDR3 DNA: TGTGCCAGCAGTGAAGGGGGGAAGCAGTTCTTC
clone size: -; D gene: -; J gene: TRBJ2-1; V gene: TRBV21-1; CDR3 protein: CASAQGGIYRSSYNEQFF; CDR3 DNA: TGTGCCAGCGCCCAGGGGGGAATTTATAGGAGCTCCTACAATGAGCAGTTCTTC